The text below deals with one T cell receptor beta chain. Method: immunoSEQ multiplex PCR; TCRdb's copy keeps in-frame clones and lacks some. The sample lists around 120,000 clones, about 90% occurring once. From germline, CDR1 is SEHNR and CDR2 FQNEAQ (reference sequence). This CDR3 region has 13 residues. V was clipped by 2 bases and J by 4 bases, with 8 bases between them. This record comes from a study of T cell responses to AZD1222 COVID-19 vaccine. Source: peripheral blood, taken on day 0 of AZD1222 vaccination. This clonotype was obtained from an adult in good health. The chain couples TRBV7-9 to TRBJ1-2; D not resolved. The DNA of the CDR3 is TGTGCCAGCAGCTTATCGGCAGTCTATGGCTACACCTTC. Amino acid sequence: CASSLSAVYGYTF.